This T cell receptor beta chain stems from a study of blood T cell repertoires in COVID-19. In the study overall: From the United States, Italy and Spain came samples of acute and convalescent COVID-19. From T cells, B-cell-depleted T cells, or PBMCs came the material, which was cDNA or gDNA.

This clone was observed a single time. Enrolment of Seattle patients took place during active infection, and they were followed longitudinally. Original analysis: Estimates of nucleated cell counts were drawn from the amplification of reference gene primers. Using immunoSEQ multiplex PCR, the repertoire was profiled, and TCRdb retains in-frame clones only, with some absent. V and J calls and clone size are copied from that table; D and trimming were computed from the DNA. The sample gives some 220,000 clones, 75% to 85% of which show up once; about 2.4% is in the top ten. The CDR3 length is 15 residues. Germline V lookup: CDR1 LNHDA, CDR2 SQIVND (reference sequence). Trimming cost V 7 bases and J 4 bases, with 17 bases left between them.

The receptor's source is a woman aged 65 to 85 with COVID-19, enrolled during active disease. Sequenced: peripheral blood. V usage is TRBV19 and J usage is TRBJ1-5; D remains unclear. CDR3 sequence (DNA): TGTGCCAGTACCGGGAGCCTAAGGTTAAATCAGCCCCAGCATTTT. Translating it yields CASTGSLRLNQPQHF.